This TCR beta chain was sequenced in a study of cytomegalovirus exposure and HLA in healthy donors. Germline CDR1 reads SGHTA; CDR2 reads FQGNSA. Trimming removed 5 bases from V and 0 bases from J; junction bases left unmatched: 7. The CDR3 has 16 residues. This PCR relied on a set of 60 Vbeta primers and 13 Jbeta primers. This table comes from immunoSEQ multiplex PCR, and its TCRdb copy is limited to in-frame clones, with some not included. The sample includes around 260,000 clones, 75% to 90% of them seen just once. This clone was seen only once. Its target is unknown. The study's findings and limits: Later on, an analysis tied around 17,000 TCR beta sequences to HLA alleles at 0.05 false discovery rate. Sequencing depth roughly uniform across donors was assumed in presence/absence analyses.

The chain joins TRBV7-2 to TRBJ1-3; 7 bases align to TRBD1. Material: PBMCs. The clonotype comes from a girl aged 2-15 years in good health and CMV-seronegative. The CDR3 here is CASSRAGTASGNTIYF. CDR3 DNA: TGTGCCAGCAGCCGGGCCGGGACAGCCTCTGGAAACACCATATATTTT.